These 25 T cell receptor beta chains were sequenced from one sample in a study of human T cells and chemical hapten exposure. A single record per CDR3 protein comes from TCRdb applying MiXCR to the RACE reads. The sample lists approximately 120,000 distinct CDR3 sequences, roughly 9% occurring once. As to time point: patch test 2, 6 weeks after DPC sensitization. Regarding treatment: therapeutic diphenylcyclopropenone sensitization with weekly scalp DPC. Here the sequenced sample was whole blood, taken in connection with sensitization to the hapten diphenylcyclopropenone (DPC). The receptors come from a woman between 40 and 50 years old with alopecia areata. Some clones in this sample may be carry-over from other donors' samples.

The chain employs TRBV20-1 and TRBJ2-7; 9 bases line up with TRBD2. CDR1 and CDR2 from the germline V gene are DFQATT and SNEGSKA (reference sequence). The trim removed 6 bases at V and 1 base at J, leaving 4 bases unmatched. The length of the CDR3 is 13 residues. Written as DNA, the CDR3 is TGCAGTGCCCCTAGCGGGGAGTCCTACGAGCAGTACTTC. Residues: CSAPSGESYEQYF.

This clonotype was found many times. The gene calls are TRBV14 and TRBJ1-1, with 8 nucleotides matching TRBD1. The CDR3 has 15 residues. Germline V gene data show CDR1 as SGHDN and CDR2 as FVKESK. With V trimmed by 1 base and J by 11 bases, 12 bases remained unmatched. CDR3 sequence (DNA): TGTGCCAGCAGCCAAGTAACAGGGGGTTACCTAGGGGCTTTCTTT. Translated, it gives CASSQVTGGYLGAFF. Together with reference TRBV14 and TRBJ1-1, the CDR3 gives the full variable domain: EAGVTQFPSHSVIEKGQTVTLRCDPISGHDNLYWYRRVMGKEIKFLLHFVKESKQDESGMPNNRFLAERTGGTYSTLKVQPAELEDSGVYFCASSQVTGGYLGAFFGQGTRLTVV.

This clonotype was seen a few times. This chain joins TRBV4-2 and TRBJ2-1; D is tentatively TRBD1 or TRBD2 (5 bases each). Per the germline V gene, CDR1 is LGHNA and CDR2 is YNFKEQ. V lost 5 bases to trimming and J lost 6 bases, with 14 bases between them. The CDR3 runs to 14 residues. The CDR3 loop is CASSSRDDANEQFF. The CDR3, as DNA: TGTGCCAGCAGCTCACGGGACGACGCCAATGAGCAGTTCTTC.

This clonotype came up many times. This chain links TRBV7-2 with TRBJ1-6, with 7 bases that match TRBD1. The germline V gene has CDR1 SGHTA and CDR2 FQGNSA. CDR3 size: 16 residues. J gave up 7 bases and V 1 base, and 7 bases lay outside the gene matches. The CDR3 DNA is TGTGCCAGCAGCTTAGGGGACAGTATCGGAAATTCACCCCTCCACTTT. Its protein product is CASSLGDSIGNSPLHF.

There are many counts of this clonotype. Germline and junction disagree at one end, which may indicate a read error. The chain recombines TRBV7-9 with TRBJ2-1; D not certain. CDR3 length equals 11 residues. CDR1 is SEHNR and CDR2 is FQNEAQ in the germline V gene (reference sequence). The CDR3 DNA sequence: TGTGCCAGCAGCTTTGTTCCGCCTGGGAACTTC. Amino acids: CASSFVPPGNF.

This clonotype was seen at least ten times. The J gene is TRBJ1-2, the V gene TRBV12-3 or TRBV12-4; D unresolved. The CDR3 consists of 14 residues. Trimming stripped 2 bases from V and 5 bases from J, with 12 bases between. DNA of the CDR3: TGTGCCAGCAGTTTAATACAGCTTGGGTATGGCTACACCTTC. Its protein product is CASSLIQLGYGYTF.

About this clonotype itself: A single base separates this from a much larger clone, so it may be a read error. V and J are TRBV6-5 and TRBJ2-3; the D gene could be TRBD1 or TRBD2 (6 bases each). Germline CDR1 is MNHEY and CDR2 is SVGAGI. The CDR3 consists of 14 residues. The CDR3 loop reads CASTYLGGADTQYF. In nucleotides, the CDR3 is TGTGCCAGCACTTACCTGGGGGGCGCAGATACGCAGTATTTT.

This clonotype was seen repeatedly, ten times or more. The chain combines TRBV7-9 with TRBJ2-2, with TRBD2 as a possible D gene (7 bases). Germline V lookup: CDR1 SEHNR, CDR2 FQNEAQ (reference sequence). This CDR3 has 16 amino acids. V lost 4 bases and J lost 7, with 19 bases in between. This CDR3 is CASSSMIRGAGGELFF. CDR3 coding DNA: TGTGCCAGCAGCTCCATGATACGGGGGGCCGGCGGGGAGCTGTTTTTT.

The genes are TRBV25-1 and TRBJ1-2; weak D call: TRBD1 (5 bases). The CDR3 is 12 amino acids. Germline V lookup: CDR1 MGHDK, CDR2 SYGVNS. V was trimmed by 6 bases and J by 8 bases, leaving 13 bases between them. The CDR3 is CASSSRVGGYTF. In DNA form, the CDR3 reads TGTGCCAGCAGCTCCAGGGTAGGCGGCTACACCTTC.

The V call is TRBV4-3, the J call TRBJ2-2, with a tentative D call TRBD2 (5 bases). V dropped 4 bases and J dropped 4 bases, with 13 bases sitting between them. This CDR3 has 15 amino acids. The germline CDR1 and CDR2 sequences are LGHNA and YSLEER. This CDR3 is CASSPLSGSTGELFF. CDR3 DNA: TGCGCCAGCAGCCCCTTGTCTGGGAGCACCGGGGAGCTGTTTTTT.

The chain is built from TRBV27 and TRBJ2-7, with D tentatively TRBD1 or TRBD2 (5 bases each). Per the germline V gene, CDR1 is MNHEY and CDR2 is SMNVEV (reference sequence). This CDR3 comprises 15 residues. Deletions cut 3 bases from V and 4 bases from J, with 16 bases between. CDR3 coding DNA: TGTGCCAGCAGTTTTTCTGGGGGACCGACGTACGAGCAGTACTTC. Translated: CASSFSGGPTYEQYF.

The gene calls are TRBV7-2 and TRBJ1-2; a weak D match, TRBD1 (5 bases). This CDR3 region has 15 residues. Germline CDR1 SGHTA, CDR2 FQGNSA. Trimming took off 1 base at V and 4 bases at J, with 13 bases between the two ends. This CDR3 is CASSLGFGGSYGYTF. The CDR3 nucleotides read TGTGCCAGCAGCTTAGGTTTTGGGGGTTCCTATGGCTACACCTTC.

J is TRBJ1-5 and V is TRBV6-2 or TRBV6-3; D is undetermined. The length of the CDR3 is 14 residues. V was pared by 0 bases and J by 3 bases, with 6 bases between. CDR1 and CDR2 (germline): MNHEY, SVGEGT. DNA of the CDR3: TGTGCCAGCAGTTACTCCTGGACCAATCAGCCCCAGCATTTT. Translation: CASSYSWTNQPQHF.

The chain links TRBV7-9 to TRBJ1-4, with D perhaps matching TRBD1 (5 bases). The V end was cut by 5 bases, the J end by 8 bases, with 12 bases between. This CDR3 is 13 amino acids long. Looked up from germline, CDR1 is SEHNR and CDR2 is FQNEAQ (reference sequence). The CDR3 loop reads CASSGQGSEKLFF. The CDR3 bases are TGTGCCAGCAGCGGGCAGGGAAGCGAAAAACTGTTTTTT.

Many counts were recorded for this clonotype. This chain links TRBV11-2 with TRBJ1-6; D is unclear. Germline assignment: CDR1 SGHAT and CDR2 FQNNGV. The CDR3 sequence is 14 residues long. The V end lost 5 bases, the J end lost 12 bases, and 17 bases lay between the germline ends. The CDR3 DNA is TGTGCCAGCAGCCCCACCAAGGTAGTCCTACCCCTCCACTTT. This codes for CASSPTKVVLPLHF.

The chain recombines TRBV6-2 or TRBV6-3 with TRBJ2-1; a possible D gene is TRBD2 (5 bases). V gave up 6 bases and J gave up 0 bases, with 15 bases separating them. The V gene's germline CDR1 is MNHEY and CDR2 SVGEGT. The CDR3 is 16 residues long. DNA of the CDR3: TGTGCCAGCAGCCCTCCCCCGGGGAGCTCCTACAATGAGCAGTTCTTC. Its protein is CASSPPPGSSYNEQFF.

This clonotype appeared many times. J is TRBJ1-1 and V is TRBV30, with a tentative D call TRBD1 (5 bases). V lost 5 bases to trimming and J lost 4 bases, with 17 bases between them. This CDR3 comprises 14 residues. Germline CDR1 GTSNPN, CDR2 SVGIG (reference sequence). DNA of the CDR3: TGTGCCTGGGGGGGGGTACGGTTGGGCACTGAAGCTTTCTTT. Encoded protein: CAWGGVRLGTEAFF. Combining the CDR3 with reference TRBV30 and TRBJ1-1 gives the whole variable domain SQTIHQWPATLVQPVGSPLSLECTVEGTSNPNLYWYRQAAGRGLQLLFYSVGIGQISSEVPQNLSASRPQDRQFILSSKKLLLSDSGFYLCAWGGVRLGTEAFFGQGTRLTVV.

This clonotype was picked up many times. The V and J genes are TRBV19 and TRBJ1-1; D is perhaps TRBD1 (6 bases). Germline CDR1 and CDR2: LNHDA and SQIVND (reference sequence). Trimming left V 6 bases short and J 4 bases short, with 21 bases between. The CDR3 loop spans 16 amino acids. The CDR3 loop reads CASSPNRDPLSTEAFF. CDR3 nucleotide sequence: TGTGCCAGTAGCCCCAACAGGGATCCCTTGAGCACTGAAGCTTTCTTT.

This clonotype was detected many times. This chain uses TRBV6-5 with TRBJ2-3, with 10 bases fitting TRBD2. This CDR3 has 15 amino acids. Germline V CDR1 and CDR2: MNHEY, SVGAGI. The ends lost 2 bases at V and 6 bases at J; junction bases unmatched: 5. The CDR3 DNA sequence: TGTGCCAGCAGTTACCTTAGCGGGGGGCCGGATACGCAGTATTTT. As protein: CASSYLSGGPDTQYF.

This chain joins TRBV12-3 or TRBV12-4 and TRBJ2-5; 10 bases fit TRBD2. The trim removed 5 bases at V and 1 base at J, leaving 4 bases unmatched. This CDR3 has 15 residues. CDR3 sequence: CASSPGTSAQETQYF. The CDR3 nucleotides are TGTGCCAGCAGTCCGGGGACTAGCGCCCAAGAGACCCAGTACTTC.

Ten or more counts support this clonotype. This chain joins TRBV7-2 and TRBJ2-5; D may be TRBD1 (6 bases). V lost 5 bases and J 7 bases, leaving 17 bases between the germline ends. There are 14 residues in the CDR3. The germline V gene encodes CDR1 SGHTA and CDR2 FQGNSA. The CDR3 here is CASSVSDRQRTQYF. CDR3 nucleotides: TGTGCCAGCAGCGTAAGTGACAGGCAAAGGACCCAGTACTTC.

This clonotype was observed at least ten times. The gene calls are TRBV20-1 and TRBJ1-1; D call uncertain. The V end lost 0 bases, the J end lost 3 bases, and 8 bases lay between the germline ends. Germline V CDR1 and CDR2: DFQATT, SNEGSKA (reference sequence). CDR3 length: 13 residues. CDR3 loop: CSARDPGYTEAFF. CDR3 sequence (DNA): TGCAGTGCTAGAGATCCCGGATACACTGAAGCTTTCTTT.

A note on this clonotype: A single base separates this from a much larger clone, so it may be a read error. V usage is TRBV11-3 and J usage is TRBJ1-1; D not certain. Germline loops: CDR1 SGHNT, CDR2 YENEEA. V shed 3 bases and J shed 3 bases, with 8 bases lying between them. The length of the CDR3 is 13 residues. The CDR3 protein is CASSFPKDTEAFF. CDR3 coding DNA: TGTGCCAGCAGCTTTCCAAAGGACACTGAAGCTTTCTTT.

In its sample, this clonotype was seen a few times. The J gene is TRBJ1-2, the V gene TRBV20-1; D is possibly TRBD1 (5 bases). Germline V gene lookup returns CDR1 DFQATT and CDR2 SNEGSKA (reference sequence). Trimming cost V 6 bases and J 5 bases, with 16 bases left between them. CDR3 length: 13 residues. The CDR3 sequence is CSAGRGGRYGYTF. The CDR3 bases are TGCAGTGCGGGAAGGGGAGGGCGATATGGCTACACCTTC.

This clonotype came up a few times. This chain links TRBV4-3 with TRBJ1-2, with D unclear. The CDR3 is 16 residues long. Per germline, CDR1 LGHNA and CDR2 YSLEER. Trimming took off 4 bases at V and 6 bases at J, with 21 bases between the two ends. CDR3 region: CASSPEDWARRDGYTF. The CDR3, as DNA: TGCGCCAGCAGCCCTGAGGATTGGGCCCGTAGAGATGGCTACACCTTC.